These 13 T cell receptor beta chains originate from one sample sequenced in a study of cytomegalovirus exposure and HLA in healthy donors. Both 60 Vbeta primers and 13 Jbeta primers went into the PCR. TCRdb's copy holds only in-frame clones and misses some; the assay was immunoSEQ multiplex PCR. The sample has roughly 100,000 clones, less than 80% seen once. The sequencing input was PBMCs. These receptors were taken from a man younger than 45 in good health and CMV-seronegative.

Here the CDR3 reads CASRGTSGRATDTQYF. CDR3 nucleotide sequence: TGTGCCAGCAGGGGGACTAGCGGGAGGGCTACAGATACGCAGTATTTT. The chain recombines TRBV2 with TRBJ2-3; 16 bases match TRBD2. The CDR3 contains 16 residues. Trimming removed 6 bases from V and 3 bases from J; junction bases left unmatched: 3. Germline values: CDR1 SNHLY, CDR2 FYNNEI.

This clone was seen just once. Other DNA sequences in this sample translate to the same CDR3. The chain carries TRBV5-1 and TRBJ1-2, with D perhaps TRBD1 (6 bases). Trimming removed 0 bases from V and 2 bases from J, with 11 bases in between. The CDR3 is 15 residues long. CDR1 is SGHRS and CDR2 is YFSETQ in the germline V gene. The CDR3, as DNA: TGCGCCAGCAGCTTGGGGGGGCAGGGAAACTATGGCTACACCTTC. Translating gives CASSLGGQGNYGYTF.

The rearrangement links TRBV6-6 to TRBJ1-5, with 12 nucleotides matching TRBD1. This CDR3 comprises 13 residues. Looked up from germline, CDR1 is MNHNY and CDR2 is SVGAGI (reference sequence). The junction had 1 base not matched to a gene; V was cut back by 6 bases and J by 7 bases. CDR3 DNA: TGTGCCAGCAGCGGGACAGGGGGCCAGCCCCAGCATTTT. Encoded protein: CASSGTGGQPQHF.

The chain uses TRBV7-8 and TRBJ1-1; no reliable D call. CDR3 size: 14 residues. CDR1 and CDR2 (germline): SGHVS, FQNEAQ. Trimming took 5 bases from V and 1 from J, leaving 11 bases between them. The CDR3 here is CASSPQQENTEAFF. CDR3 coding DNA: TGTGCCAGCAGCCCACAACAAGAGAACACTGAAGCTTTCTTT.

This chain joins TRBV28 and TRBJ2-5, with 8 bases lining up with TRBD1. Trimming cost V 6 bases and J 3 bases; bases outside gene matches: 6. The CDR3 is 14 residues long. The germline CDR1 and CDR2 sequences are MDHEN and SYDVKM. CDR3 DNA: TGTGCCAGCAGATTCGGACAGGGAGAAGAGACCCAGTACTTC. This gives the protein CASRFGQGEETQYF.

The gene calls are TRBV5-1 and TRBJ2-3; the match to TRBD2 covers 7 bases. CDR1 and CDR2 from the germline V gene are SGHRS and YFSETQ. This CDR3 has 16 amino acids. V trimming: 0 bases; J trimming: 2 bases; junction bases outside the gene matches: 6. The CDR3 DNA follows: TGCGCCAGCAGCTTGGGCCTAGCGGTGTTCACAGATACGCAGTATTTT. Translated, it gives CASSLGLAVFTDTQYF.

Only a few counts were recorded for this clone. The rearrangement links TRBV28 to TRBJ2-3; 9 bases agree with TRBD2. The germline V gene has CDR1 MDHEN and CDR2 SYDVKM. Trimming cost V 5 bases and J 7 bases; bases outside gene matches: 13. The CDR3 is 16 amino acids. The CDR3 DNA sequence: TGTGCCAGCAGTCCTAGCGGGAAGGGGGAGGGAAATACGCAGTATTTT. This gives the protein CASSPSGKGEGNTQYF.

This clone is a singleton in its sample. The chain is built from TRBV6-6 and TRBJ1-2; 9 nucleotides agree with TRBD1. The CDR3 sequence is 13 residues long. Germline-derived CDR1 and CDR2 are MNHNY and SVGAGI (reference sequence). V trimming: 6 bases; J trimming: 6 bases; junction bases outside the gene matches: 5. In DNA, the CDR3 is TGTGCCAGCAGCGGACAGGGGCTCAATGGCTACACCTTC. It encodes CASSGQGLNGYTF.

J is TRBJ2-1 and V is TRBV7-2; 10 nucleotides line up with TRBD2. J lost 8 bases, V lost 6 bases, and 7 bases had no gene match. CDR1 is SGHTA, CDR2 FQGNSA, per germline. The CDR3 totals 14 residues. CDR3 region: CASSGASGSDEQFF. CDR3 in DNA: TGTGCCAGCAGTGGGGCTAGCGGGAGTGATGAGCAGTTCTTC.

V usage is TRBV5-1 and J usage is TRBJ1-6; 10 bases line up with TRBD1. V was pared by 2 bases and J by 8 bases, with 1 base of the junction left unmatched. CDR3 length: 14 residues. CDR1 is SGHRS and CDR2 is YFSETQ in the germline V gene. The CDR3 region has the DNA TGCGCCAGCAGCTTAGGACAGGGGGATTCACCCCTCCACTTT. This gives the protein CASSLGQGDSPLHF.

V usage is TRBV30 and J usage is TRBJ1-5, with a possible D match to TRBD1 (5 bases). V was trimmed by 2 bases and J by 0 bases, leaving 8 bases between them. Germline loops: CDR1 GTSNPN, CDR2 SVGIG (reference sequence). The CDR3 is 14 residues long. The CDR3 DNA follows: TGTGCCTGGAGTAAGACAGATAGCAATCAGCCCCAGCATTTT. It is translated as CAWSKTDSNQPQHF. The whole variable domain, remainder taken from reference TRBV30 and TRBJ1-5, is SQTIHQWPATLVQPVGSPLSLECTVEGTSNPNLYWYRQAAGRGLQLLFYSVGIGQISSEVPQNLSASRPQDRQFILSSKKLLLSDSGFYLCAWSKTDSNQPQHFGDGTRLSIL.

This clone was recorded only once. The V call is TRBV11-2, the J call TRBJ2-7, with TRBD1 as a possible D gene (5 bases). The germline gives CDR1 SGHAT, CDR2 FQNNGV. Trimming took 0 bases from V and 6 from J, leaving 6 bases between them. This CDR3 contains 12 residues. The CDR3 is CASSLEGLEQYF. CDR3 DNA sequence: TGTGCCAGCAGCTTAGAGGGGCTCGAGCAGTACTTC.

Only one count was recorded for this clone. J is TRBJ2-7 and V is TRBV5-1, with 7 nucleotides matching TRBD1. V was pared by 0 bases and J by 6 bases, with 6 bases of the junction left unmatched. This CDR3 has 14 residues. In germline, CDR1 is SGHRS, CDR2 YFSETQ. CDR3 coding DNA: TGCGCCAGCAGCTTGGAGACAGGGAGATCCGAGCAGTACTTC. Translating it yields CASSLETGRSEQYF.